The next 12 T cell receptor beta chains were all read from a single sample in a study of blood T cell repertoires in COVID-19. Clones were sequenced by immunoSEQ multiplex PCR, and TCRdb holds only the in-frame ones, with some missing. The sample contains some 75,000 clones, 80% to 90% of which appear only once. The sample was peripheral blood. Receptors were obtained from an elderly man with COVID-19, enrolled during active disease.

The rearrangement uses TRBV29-1 and TRBJ1-5; TRBD1 aligns across 7 bases. With V trimmed by 8 bases and J by 0 bases, 19 bases remained unmatched. CDR1 and CDR2 from the germline V gene are SQVTM and ANQGSEA. CDR3 length: 18 amino acids. CDR3 DNA sequence: TGCAGCCTTTGCAAGAGGGTGGACAGGTCTTGTAGCAATCAGCCCCAGCATTTT. It is translated as CSLCKRVDRSCSNQPQHF.

V gene TRBV7-6 combines with J gene TRBJ2-5; 9 positions match TRBD1. The CDR3 is 16 amino acids. J gave up 5 bases and V 2 bases, and 9 bases lay outside the gene matches. CDR1 and CDR2 (germline): SGHVS, FNYEAQ. In DNA form, the CDR3 reads TGTGCCAGCAGCTTATCTTCGGGACAGGGTTCGGAGACCCAGTACTTC. Translated: CASSLSSGQGSETQYF.

The V gene is TRBV5-6, the J gene TRBJ1-4; perhaps TRBD1 as D (5 bases). CDR3 size: 15 residues. V lost 4 bases, J lost 8 bases, and 18 bases lay in between. The germline V gene encodes CDR1 SGHDT and CDR2 YYEEEE. The CDR3 spells CASSPGSGVREKLFF. CDR3 bases: TGTGCCAGCAGCCCAGGTTCGGGGGTTAGAGAAAAACTGTTTTTT.

The V gene is TRBV10-2, the J gene TRBJ2-7; possibly TRBD2 for D (6 bases). This CDR3 has 14 amino acids. Germline values: CDR1 WSHSY, CDR2 SAAADI. V was pared by 6 bases and J by 2 bases, with 14 bases between. This CDR3 reads CASRTSGGTYEQYF. CDR3 nucleotide sequence: TGCGCCAGCAGGACCTCCGGGGGAACCTACGAGCAGTACTTC.

The chain uses TRBV12-3 or TRBV12-4 and TRBJ1-2, with D perhaps matching TRBD1 (6 bases). The CDR3 loop spans 13 amino acids. Trimming cost V 7 bases and J 2 bases, with 11 bases left between them. The CDR3 protein is CASTQDRNYGYTF. DNA of the CDR3: TGTGCCAGCACCCAGGACAGAAACTATGGCTACACCTTC.

The J gene is TRBJ1-5, the V gene TRBV3-1 (or the pseudogene TRBV3-2); 8 bases line up with TRBD1. Per germline, CDR1 LGHDT and CDR2 YNNKEL (reference sequence). This CDR3 region has 15 residues. J was trimmed by 3 bases and V by 2 bases; bases with no gene match: 3. The CDR3 is CASSQTGGDNQPQHF. The DNA of the CDR3 is TGTGCCAGCAGCCAAACAGGGGGGGACAATCAGCCCCAGCATTTT.

The chain has TRBV12-5 and TRBJ1-6, with TRBD1 identical over 7 bases. Trimming took 4 bases from V and 14 from J; bases not matched to a gene: 5. The germline V gene encodes CDR1 LGHNT and CDR2 FRNRAP. This CDR3 comprises 12 residues. The CDR3 loop is CASGSLGQTLHF. The CDR3, as DNA: TGTGCTAGTGGTTCGTTGGGACAGACCCTCCACTTT.

V usage is TRBV7-9 and J usage is TRBJ1-6, with 7 nucleotides matching TRBD1. The CDR3 loop spans 15 amino acids. The germline V gene encodes CDR1 SEHNR and CDR2 FQNEAQ (reference sequence). Germline trimming cut 1 base from V and 4 bases from J; bases unmatched to any gene: 1. The DNA for the CDR3 is TGTGCCAGCAGCTTAGAACAGGGGTATAATTCACCCCTCCACTTT. Protein: CASSLEQGYNSPLHF.

The CDR3 sequence is CASSLGFGNTEAFF. DNA for the CDR3: TGCGCCAGCAGCTTGGGATTCGGTAACACTGAAGCTTTCTTT. The J gene is TRBJ1-1, the V gene TRBV5-1; D is unclear. V was trimmed by 0 bases and J by 2 bases, leaving 8 bases between them. In germline, CDR1 is SGHRS, CDR2 YFSETQ. The CDR3 covers 14 residues.

V is TRBV7-2 and J is TRBJ2-4, with D possibly matching TRBD2 (5 bases). The V and J ends lost 1 base and 8 bases respectively, with 15 bases between them. The CDR3 has 15 amino acids. Germline V lookup: CDR1 SGHTA, CDR2 FQGNSA. CDR3 in amino acids: CASSLGAGSSDIQYF. The DNA of the CDR3 is TGTGCCAGCAGCTTAGGGGCGGGCTCAAGCGACATTCAGTACTTC.

The rearrangement uses TRBV28 and TRBJ1-5; D is unclear. Germline CDR1 MDHEN, CDR2 SYDVKM. V was clipped by 5 bases and J by 7 bases, with 9 bases between them. CDR3 length: 12 amino acids. The CDR3 loop is CASSPLRQPQHF. The CDR3 nucleotides are TGTGCCAGCAGTCCCCTAAGACAGCCCCAGCATTTT. The full variable domain, rest sourced from reference TRBV28 and TRBJ1-5, is DVKVTQSSRYLVKRTGEKVFLECVQDMDHENMFWYRQDPGLGLRLIYFSYDVKMKEKGDIPEGYSVSREKKERFSLILESASTNQTSMYLCASSPLRQPQHFGDGTRLSIL.

The genes are TRBV10-2 and TRBJ2-7, with a possible D match to TRBD1 (5 bases). V lost 6 bases and J 6 bases, leaving 15 bases between the germline ends. The CDR3 runs 13 residues. The germline V gene encodes CDR1 WSHSY and CDR2 SAAADI. CDR3 nucleotide sequence: TGCGCCAGCAGGGTTGCCTTTGGGGCCGAGCAGTACTTC. Residues: CASRVAFGAEQYF.